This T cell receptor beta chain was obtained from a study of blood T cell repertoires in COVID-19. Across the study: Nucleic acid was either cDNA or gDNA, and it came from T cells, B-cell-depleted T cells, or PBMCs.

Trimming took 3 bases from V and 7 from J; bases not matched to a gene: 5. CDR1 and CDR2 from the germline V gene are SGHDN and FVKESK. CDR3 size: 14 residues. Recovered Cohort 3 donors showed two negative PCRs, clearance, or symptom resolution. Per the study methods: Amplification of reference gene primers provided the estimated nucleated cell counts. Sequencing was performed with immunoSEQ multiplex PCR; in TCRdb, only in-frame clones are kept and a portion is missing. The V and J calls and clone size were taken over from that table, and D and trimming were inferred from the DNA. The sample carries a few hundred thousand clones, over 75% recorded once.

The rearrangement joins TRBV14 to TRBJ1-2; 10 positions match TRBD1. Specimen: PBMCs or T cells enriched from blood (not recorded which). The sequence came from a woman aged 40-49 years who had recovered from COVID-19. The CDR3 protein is CASSHRDRGLGYTF. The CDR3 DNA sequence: TGTGCCAGCAGCCATAGAGACAGGGGGCTTGGCTACACCTTC.